This passage covers 10 T cell receptor beta chains from one sample sequenced in a study of shared clonotypes between healthy human individuals. Profiling relied on immunoSEQ multiplex PCR, and the TCRdb table lists in-frame clones only, not all of them. The sample has 2 million to 2.5 million clones; approximately 95% are singletons. Material for sequencing was naive CD4+ T cells sorted from blood. The subset here: CD45RA+ positively selected. The source is a man aged 18 to 35 in good health.

V gene TRBV11-3 combines with J gene TRBJ1-5, with a tentative D call TRBD1 (5 bases). The V gene lost 5 bases and the J gene lost 5 bases, with 16 bases spanning the gap. This CDR3 is built from 15 residues. Germline lookup yields CDR1 SGHNT and CDR2 YENEEA. CDR3 sequence (DNA): TGTGCCAGCAGCGCTTTGGTGGGGCCGGATCAGCCCCAGCATTTT. It specifies CASSALVGPDQPQHF.

The rearrangement links TRBV10-2 to TRBJ2-1; D unresolved. The CDR3 runs 15 residues. V dropped 3 bases and J dropped 3 bases, with 12 bases sitting between them. Germline V lookup: CDR1 WSHSY, CDR2 SAAADI. This CDR3 reads CASSDEWYNYNEQFF. CDR3 nucleotide sequence: TGCGCCAGCAGTGATGAGTGGTATAACTACAATGAGCAGTTCTTC.

This clone was seen once. The chain recombines TRBV29-1 with TRBJ2-1; a possible D gene is TRBD2 (6 bases). Trimming removed 3 bases from V and 4 bases from J, with 16 bases in between. The CDR3 sequence is 15 residues long. Per germline, CDR1 SQVTM and CDR2 ANQGSEA. CDR3 loop: CSVDIPGGRYNEQFF. The CDR3 bases are TGCAGCGTTGATATTCCCGGGGGTCGATACAATGAGCAGTTCTTC.

This chain connects TRBV11-3 to TRBJ1-5, with D perhaps matching TRBD1 (6 bases). CDR3 length: 15 amino acids. V dropped 0 bases and J dropped 7 bases, with 13 bases sitting between them. CDR1 and CDR2 from the germline V gene are SGHNT and YENEEA. CDR3: CASSLDQQGGQPQHF. Written as DNA, the CDR3 is TGTGCCAGCAGCTTAGATCAACAGGGAGGACAGCCCCAGCATTTT.

The chain combines TRBV2 with TRBJ2-3; 8 positions match TRBD2. The CDR3 loop spans 17 amino acids. V dropped 7 bases and J dropped 6; count of bases not matched to a gene: 18. CDR1 and CDR2 (germline): SNHLY, FYNNEI. CDR3: CASMSGTRGRWGDTQYF. As DNA, the CDR3 is TGTGCCAGCATGTCCGGGACTAGAGGGCGATGGGGTGATACGCAGTATTTT.

The chain uses TRBV4-3 and TRBJ1-6, with D possibly being TRBD1 (5 bases). Germline assignment: CDR1 LGHNA and CDR2 YSLEER. V gave up 6 bases and J gave up 10 bases, with 10 bases separating them. The CDR3 sequence is 12 residues long. Written as DNA, the CDR3 is TGCGCCAGCAGGGGGGTGGCCTCACCCCTCCACTTT. This gives the protein CASRGVASPLHF.

The rearrangement joins TRBV2 to TRBJ2-2; unclear D gene. V shed 7 bases and J shed 1 base, with 10 bases lying between them. This CDR3 is 14 amino acids long. The germline gives CDR1 SNHLY, CDR2 FYNNEI. CDR3 sequence: CASKLRENTGELFF. The CDR3 DNA sequence: TGTGCCAGCAAGCTCAGAGAGAACACCGGGGAGCTGTTTTTT.

This chain connects TRBV7-9 to TRBJ2-1, with 8 bases fitting TRBD2. Trimming took 0 bases from V and 9 from J; bases not matched to a gene: 10. From germline, CDR1 is SEHNR and CDR2 FQNEAQ (reference sequence). This CDR3 has 16 amino acids. CDR3 bases: TGTGCCAGCAGCTTAGCCTCGCGGGAGGCAGGTGGTGAGCAGTTCTTC. Its translation is CASSLASREAGGEQFF.

The V gene is TRBV5-1, the J gene TRBJ2-1; D is undetermined. This CDR3 contains 14 residues. Deletions cut 0 bases from V and 7 bases from J, with 11 bases between. Germline CDR1 and CDR2: SGHRS and YFSETQ. The CDR3 DNA is TGCGCCAGCAGCTTGGAGTCACTTACTAATGAGCAGTTCTTC. This encodes CASSLESLTNEQFF.

This chain uses TRBV19 with TRBJ1-5; perhaps TRBD1 as D (5 bases). Trimming shortened V by 10 bases and J by 0 bases, and 22 bases separated the two germline ends. CDR1 and CDR2 from the germline V gene are LNHDA and SQIVND (reference sequence). The length of the CDR3 is 17 residues. CDR3 DNA sequence: TGTGCCACTGGTGGAGCGGGGGGAACGTATAGCAATCAGCCCCAGCATTTT. It specifies CATGGAGGTYSNQPQHF.